The subject of this entry is one TCR beta chain. This sample was taken from a study of blood T cell repertoires in COVID-19. Across the study: Whether acute or convalescent, the COVID-19 samples came from the United States, Italy and Spain.

The CDR3 contains 15 residues. Germline V gene sequence: CDR1 SQVTM, CDR2 ANQGSEA. With 4 bases clipped from V and 6 bases from J, the junction kept 14 bases outside the gene matches. As handled by the study authors: Nucleated cell number was recorded as an estimate derived from reference gene primer amplification. Sequencing used immunoSEQ multiplex PCR; TCRdb keeps in-frame clones, though not all of them. The DNA was the basis for D and trimming; V, J and clone size are from that table. This table has 200,000 to 250,000 clones, about 83% appearing once. Sequenced: peripheral blood. The TCR was taken from a woman in her 50s with active or convalescent COVID-19. The chain employs TRBV29-1 and TRBJ1-2; 7 bases fit TRBD1. The CDR3: CSVGLPGTEANGYTF. CDR3 sequence (DNA): TGCAGCGTTGGGCTCCCAGGGACAGAAGCTAATGGCTACACCTTC.